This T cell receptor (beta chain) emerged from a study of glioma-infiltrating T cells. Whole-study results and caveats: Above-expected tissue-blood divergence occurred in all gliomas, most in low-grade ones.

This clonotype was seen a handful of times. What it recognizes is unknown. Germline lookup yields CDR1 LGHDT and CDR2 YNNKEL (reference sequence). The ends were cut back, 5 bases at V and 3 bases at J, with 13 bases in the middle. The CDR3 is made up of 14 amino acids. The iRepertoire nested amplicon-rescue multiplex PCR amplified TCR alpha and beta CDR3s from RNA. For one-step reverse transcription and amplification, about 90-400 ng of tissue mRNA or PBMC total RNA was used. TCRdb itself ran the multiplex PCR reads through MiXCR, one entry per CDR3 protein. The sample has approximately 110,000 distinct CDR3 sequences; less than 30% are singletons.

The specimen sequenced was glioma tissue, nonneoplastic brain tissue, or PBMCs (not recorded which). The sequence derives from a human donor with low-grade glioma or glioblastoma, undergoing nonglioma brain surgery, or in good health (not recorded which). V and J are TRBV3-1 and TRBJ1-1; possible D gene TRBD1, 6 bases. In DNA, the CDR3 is TGTGCCAGCAGCTTCATCGGGGGCGACACTGAAGCTTTCTTT. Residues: CASSFIGGDTEAFF.